This T cell receptor beta chain emerged from a study of beta chain features in type 1 diabetes. The study, taken as a whole, reports: A moderate, significant TCRB CDR3 shortening appeared in type 1 diabetes across four CD4+ subsets.

The sequenced template was cDNA made from the entire isolated RNA. It was found that naive, central memory and regulatory T cell samples averaged around 3.8 million reads. TCRdb keeps only in-frame clones here, not all; method: immunoSEQ multiplex PCR. Counted here are under 300,000 clones, 25% to 30% occurring once; the ten biggest clones make up approximately 4%. Of note for this clone: Its antigen is still unknown.

Germline V CDR1 and CDR2: SQVTM, ANQGSEA. CDR3 size: 14 residues. V shed 2 bases, J shed 9 bases, and the junction held 5 bases outside the gene matches. The sequencing input was central memory CD4+ T cells from blood. This receptor was identified in a man aged 30 to 45 in good health. V is TRBV29-1 and J is TRBJ2-1; TRBD1 matches at 12 bases. The CDR3 region is CSVERGTGGSEQFF. The CDR3 nucleotides are TGCAGCGTTGAACGTGGGACAGGGGGCTCTGAGCAGTTCTTC.